This TCR beta chain derives from a study of patients and donors after allogeneic stem cell transplantation. With 1 base removed from V and 7 bases from J, the gap between germline ends came to 8 bases. Germline loops: CDR1 ENHRY, CDR2 SYGVKD. The CDR3 covers 13 residues. Via MiXCR, TCRdb re-called the RT-PCR reads, giving one row per CDR3 protein. The sample has 160,000 or so distinct CDR3 sequences, approximately 24% seen once. Source material: blood, either unsorted or a sorted T cell fraction (not recorded which). This sequence originates from a human donor who was either an allogeneic HSCT recipient or a stem cell or donor lymphocyte infusion donor (not recorded which). It is not recorded whose cells these are; they may come from a transplant donor. The V and J genes are TRBV10-3 and TRBJ2-1; D is unresolved. CDR3: CAISEYTSNEQFF. The CDR3 DNA follows: TGTGCCATCAGTGAGTACACCTCGAATGAGCAGTTCTTC.